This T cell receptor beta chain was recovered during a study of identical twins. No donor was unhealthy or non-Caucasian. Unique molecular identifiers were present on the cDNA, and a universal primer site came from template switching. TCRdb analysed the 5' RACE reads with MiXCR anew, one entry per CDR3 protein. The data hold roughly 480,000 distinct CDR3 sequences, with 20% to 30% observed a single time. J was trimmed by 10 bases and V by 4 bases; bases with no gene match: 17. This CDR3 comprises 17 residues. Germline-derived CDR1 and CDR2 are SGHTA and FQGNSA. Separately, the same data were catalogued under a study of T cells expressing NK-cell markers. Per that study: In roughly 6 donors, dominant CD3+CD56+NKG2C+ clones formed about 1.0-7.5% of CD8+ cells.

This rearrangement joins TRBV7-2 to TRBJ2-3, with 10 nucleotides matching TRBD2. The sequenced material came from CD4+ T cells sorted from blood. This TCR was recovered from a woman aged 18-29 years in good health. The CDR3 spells CASSSGLARGGAGAQYF. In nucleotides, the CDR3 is TGTGCCAGCAGCTCGGGACTAGCGAGAGGGGGGGCAGGGGCGCAGTATTTT.